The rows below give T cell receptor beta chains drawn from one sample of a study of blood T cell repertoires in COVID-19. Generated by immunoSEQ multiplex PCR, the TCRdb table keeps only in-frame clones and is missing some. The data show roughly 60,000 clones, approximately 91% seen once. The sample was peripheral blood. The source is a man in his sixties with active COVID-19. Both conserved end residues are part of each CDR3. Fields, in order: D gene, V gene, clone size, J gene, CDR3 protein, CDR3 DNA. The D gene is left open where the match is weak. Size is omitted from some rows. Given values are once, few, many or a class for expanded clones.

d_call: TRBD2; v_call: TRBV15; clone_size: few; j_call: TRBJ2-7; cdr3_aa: CATSKGTSGSHEQYF; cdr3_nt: TGTGCCACCAGCAAGGGGACTAGCGGGAGCCACGAGCAGTACTTC
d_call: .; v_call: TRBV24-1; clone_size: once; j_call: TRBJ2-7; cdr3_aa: CATSDYIYEQYF; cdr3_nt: TGTGCCACCAGTGACTATATTTACGAGCAGTACTTC
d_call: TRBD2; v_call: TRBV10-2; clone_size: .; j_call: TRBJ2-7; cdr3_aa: CASSTGTSGSYEQYF; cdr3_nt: TGCGCCAGCAGCACCGGGACTAGCGGGAGTTACGAGCAGTACTTC
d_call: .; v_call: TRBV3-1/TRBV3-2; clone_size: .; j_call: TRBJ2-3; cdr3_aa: CASSLTLAPSTDTQYF; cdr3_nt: TGTGCCAGCAGCCTCACACTAGCTCCAAGCACAGATACGCAGTATTTT
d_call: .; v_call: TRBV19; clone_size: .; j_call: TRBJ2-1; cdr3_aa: CASSTWGANNEQFF; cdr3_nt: TGTGCCAGTAGTACCTGGGGAGCCAACAATGAGCAGTTCTTC
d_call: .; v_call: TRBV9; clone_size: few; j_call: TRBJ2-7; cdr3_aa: CASSVKATGSSYEQYF; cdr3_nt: TGTGCCAGCAGCGTTAAGGCTACAGGGTCTTCATACGAGCAGTACTTC
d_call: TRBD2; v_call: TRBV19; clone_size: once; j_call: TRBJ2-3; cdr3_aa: CASSLAGALTDTQYF; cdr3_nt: TGTGCCAGTAGCTTAGCGGGAGCTCTCACAGATACGCAGTATTTT
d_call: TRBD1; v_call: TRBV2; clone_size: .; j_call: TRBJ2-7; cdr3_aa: CASRGQVPYEQYF; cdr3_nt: TGTGCCAGCAGAGGACAGGTCCCCTACGAGCAGTACTTC
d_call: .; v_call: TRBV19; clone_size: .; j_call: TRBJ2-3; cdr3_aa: CASSLRGGFKDTQYF; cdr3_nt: TGTGCCAGTAGTCTCCGAGGGGGTTTTAAAGATACGCAGTATTTT
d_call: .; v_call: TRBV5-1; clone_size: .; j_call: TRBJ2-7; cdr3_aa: CASRHRTASYEQYF; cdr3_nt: TGCGCCAGCAGACACAGGACAGCTTCCTACGAGCAGTACTTC
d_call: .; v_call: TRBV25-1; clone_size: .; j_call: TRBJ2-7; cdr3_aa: CASSEYFNEQYF; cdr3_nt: TGTGCCAGCAGTGAATATTTCAACGAGCAGTACTTC
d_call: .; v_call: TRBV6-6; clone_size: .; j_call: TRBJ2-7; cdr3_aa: CASAQGGGGEQYF; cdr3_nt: TGTGCCAGCGCCCAAGGGGGGGGTGGCGAGCAGTACTTC
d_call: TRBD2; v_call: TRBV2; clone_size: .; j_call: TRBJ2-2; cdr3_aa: CASSDGLAGTGELFF; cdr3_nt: TGTGCCAGCAGTGATGGGCTAGCGGGTACCGGGGAGCTGTTTTTT
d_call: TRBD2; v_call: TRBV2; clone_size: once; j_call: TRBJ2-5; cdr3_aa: CASSERRTSDVETQYF; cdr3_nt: TGTGCCAGCAGTGAAAGGAGGACTAGCGATGTGGAGACCCAGTACTTC
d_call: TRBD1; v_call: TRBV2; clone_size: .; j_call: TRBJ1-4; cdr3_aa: CASRLQGMANEKLFF; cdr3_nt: TGTGCCAGCAGACTACAGGGGATGGCTAATGAAAAACTGTTTTTT
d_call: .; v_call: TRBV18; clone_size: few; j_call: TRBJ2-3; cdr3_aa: CASSPPGTQYF; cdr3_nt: TGTGCCAGCTCACCTCCCGGTACGCAGTATTTT
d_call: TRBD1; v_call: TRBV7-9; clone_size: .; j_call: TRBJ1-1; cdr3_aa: CASSLGTGADTEAFF; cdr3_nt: TGTGCCAGCAGCTTAGGGACAGGGGCCGACACTGAAGCTTTCTTT
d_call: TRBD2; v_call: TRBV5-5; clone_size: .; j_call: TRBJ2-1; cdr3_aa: CASSLALAGSYNEQFF; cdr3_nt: TGTGCCAGCAGCTTGGCCCTAGCGGGGAGCTACAATGAGCAGTTCTTC
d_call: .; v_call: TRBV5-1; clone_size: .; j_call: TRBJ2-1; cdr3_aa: CASTNAGAGINEQFF; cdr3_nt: TGCGCCAGCACAAACGCGGGGGCAGGGATAAATGAGCAGTTCTTC
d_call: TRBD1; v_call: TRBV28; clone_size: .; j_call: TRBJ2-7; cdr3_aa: CANSDRENYEQYF; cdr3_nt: TGTGCCAATTCGGACAGGGAAAACTACGAGCAGTACTTC
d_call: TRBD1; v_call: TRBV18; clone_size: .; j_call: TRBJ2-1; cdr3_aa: CASSSTGGLSYNEQFF; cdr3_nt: TGTGCCAGCTCATCTACAGGGGGACTGTCCTACAATGAGCAGTTCTTC
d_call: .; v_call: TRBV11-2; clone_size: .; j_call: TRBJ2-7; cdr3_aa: CASSLVSGLAYEQYF; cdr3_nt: TGTGCCAGCAGCTTAGTGTCAGGGTTGGCCTACGAGCAGTACTTC
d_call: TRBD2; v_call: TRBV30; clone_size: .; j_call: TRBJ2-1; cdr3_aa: CAWSLRLAGVNEQFF; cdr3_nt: TGTGCCTGGAGTTTGAGACTAGCGGGAGTCAATGAGCAGTTCTTC
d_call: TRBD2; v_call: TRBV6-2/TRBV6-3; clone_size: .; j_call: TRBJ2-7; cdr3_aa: CASSYSLAGAYEQYF; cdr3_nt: TGTGCCAGCAGTTACTCACTAGCGGGAGCCTACGAGCAGTACTTC
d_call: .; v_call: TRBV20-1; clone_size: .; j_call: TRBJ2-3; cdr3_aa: CSARSDTQYF; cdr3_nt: TGCAGTGCCCGGTCAGATACGCAGTATTTT
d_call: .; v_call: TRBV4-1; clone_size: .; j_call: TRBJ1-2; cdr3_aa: CASSQLILSTGGYTF; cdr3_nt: TGCGCCAGCAGCCAATTGATCCTTTCGACAGGTGGCTACACCTTC
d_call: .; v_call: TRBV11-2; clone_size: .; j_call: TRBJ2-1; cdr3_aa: CASSLLDSTSHEQFF; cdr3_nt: TGTGCCAGCAGCTTACTGGACAGTACGTCTCATGAGCAGTTCTTC
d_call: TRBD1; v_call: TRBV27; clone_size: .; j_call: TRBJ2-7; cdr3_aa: CASSAGTAYYEQYF; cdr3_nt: TGTGCCAGCAGTGCAGGGACAGCCTACTACGAGCAGTACTTC
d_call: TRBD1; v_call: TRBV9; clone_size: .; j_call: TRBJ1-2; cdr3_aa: CASNRGQGSFLGYTF; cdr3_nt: TGTGCCAGCAACCGAGGACAGGGGAGTTTTCTTGGCTACACCTTC
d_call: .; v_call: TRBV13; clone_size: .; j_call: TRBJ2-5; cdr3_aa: CASSLRGKTQYF; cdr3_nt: TGTGCCAGCAGCCTTAGGGGGAAGACCCAGTACTTC
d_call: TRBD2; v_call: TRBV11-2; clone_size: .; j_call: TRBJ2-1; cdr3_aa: CASSLKWSGSGNEQFF; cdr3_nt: TGTGCCAGCAGCTTAAAGTGGAGCGGGAGTGGCAATGAGCAGTTCTTC
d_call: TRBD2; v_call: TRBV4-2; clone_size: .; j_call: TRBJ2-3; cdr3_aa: CASSQEAGGPDTQYF; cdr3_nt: TGTGCCAGCAGCCAAGAAGCGGGAGGGCCAGATACGCAGTATTTT
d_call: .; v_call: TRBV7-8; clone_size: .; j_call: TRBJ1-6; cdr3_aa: CASSLARSQGKGDNSPLHF; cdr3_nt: TGTGCCAGCAGCTTAGCGCGAAGTCAGGGCAAGGGGGATAATTCACCCCTCCACTTT
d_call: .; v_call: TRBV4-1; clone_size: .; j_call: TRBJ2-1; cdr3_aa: CASSLPWSSDYNEQFF; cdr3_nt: TGCGCCAGCAGCCTTCCTTGGAGTAGCGACTACAATGAGCAGTTCTTC
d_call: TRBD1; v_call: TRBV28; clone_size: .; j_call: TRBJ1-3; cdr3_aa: CASSPQGARNTIYF; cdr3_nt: TGTGCCAGCAGCCCACAGGGGGCCAGGAACACCATATATTTT
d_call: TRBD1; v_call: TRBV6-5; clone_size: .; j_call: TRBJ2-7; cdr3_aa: CASNRDSWSEQYF; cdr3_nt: TGTGCCAGCAACAGGGACAGTTGGAGCGAGCAGTACTTC
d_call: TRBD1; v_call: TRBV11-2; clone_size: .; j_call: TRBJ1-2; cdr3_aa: CASSLDRGNGYTF; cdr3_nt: TGTGCCAGCAGCTTGGACAGGGGGAATGGCTACACCTTC
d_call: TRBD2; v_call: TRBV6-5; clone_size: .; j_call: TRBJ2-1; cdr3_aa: CASSYVGTSSYNEQFF; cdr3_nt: TGTGCCAGCAGTTACGTAGGGACTAGCTCCTACAATGAGCAGTTCTTC
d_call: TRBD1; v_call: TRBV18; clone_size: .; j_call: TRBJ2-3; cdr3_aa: CASSPRGQGGSDTQYF; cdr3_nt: TGTGCCAGCTCACCCCGGGGACAGGGAGGTTCAGATACGCAGTATTTT
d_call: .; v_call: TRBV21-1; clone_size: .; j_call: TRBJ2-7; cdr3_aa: CASSLGLAEGYEQYF; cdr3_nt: TGTGCCAGCAGCCTAGGACTAGCGGAGGGCTACGAGCAGTACTTC
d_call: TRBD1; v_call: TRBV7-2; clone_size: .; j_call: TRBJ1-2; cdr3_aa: CASSLTGAYGYTF; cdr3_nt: TGTGCCAGCAGCCTCACAGGGGCCTATGGCTACACCTTC
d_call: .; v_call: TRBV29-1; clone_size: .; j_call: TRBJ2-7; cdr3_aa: CSVVPGDGFTYEQYF; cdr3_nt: TGCAGCGTGGTGCCAGGGGATGGCTTTACCTACGAGCAGTACTTC
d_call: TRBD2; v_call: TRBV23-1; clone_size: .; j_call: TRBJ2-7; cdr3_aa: CASSQSGLAGLYEQYF; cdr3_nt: TGCGCCAGCAGTCAATCTGGACTAGCGGGGTTATACGAGCAGTACTTC
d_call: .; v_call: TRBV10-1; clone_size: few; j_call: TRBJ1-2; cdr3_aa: CASSERRDSGYTF; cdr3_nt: TGCGCCAGCAGTGAGAGGAGGGACTCCGGCTACACCTTC
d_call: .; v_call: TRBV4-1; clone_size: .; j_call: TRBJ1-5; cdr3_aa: CASSRGGMEPQHF; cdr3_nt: TGCGCCAGCAGCCGCGGAGGCATGGAGCCCCAGCATTTT
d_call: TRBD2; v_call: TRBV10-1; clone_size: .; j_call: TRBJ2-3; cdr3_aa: CASMPSGGSTDTQYF; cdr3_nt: TGCGCCAGCATGCCTAGCGGGGGGAGCACAGATACGCAGTATTTT
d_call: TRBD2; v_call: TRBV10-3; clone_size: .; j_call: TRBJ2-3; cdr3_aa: CAIRTARGRDTDTQYF; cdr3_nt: TGTGCCATCAGAACCGCCCGTGGGAGGGATACAGATACGCAGTATTTT
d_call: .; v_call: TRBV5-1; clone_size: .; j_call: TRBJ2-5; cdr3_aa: CASRTGQHQETQYF; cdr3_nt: TGCGCCAGCAGAACCGGACAGCACCAAGAGACCCAGTACTTC
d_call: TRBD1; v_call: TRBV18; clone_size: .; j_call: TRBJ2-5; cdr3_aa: CASSPTGGAETQYF; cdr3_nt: TGTGCCAGCTCACCGACAGGGGGCGCAGAGACCCAGTACTTC
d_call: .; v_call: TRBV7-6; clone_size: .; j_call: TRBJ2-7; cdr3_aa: CASSLDGWPPPHEQYF; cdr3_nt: TGTGCCAGCAGCTTAGATGGTTGGCCCCCTCCCCACGAGCAGTACTTC
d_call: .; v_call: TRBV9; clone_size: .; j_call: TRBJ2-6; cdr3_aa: CASSVRADVRSGANVLTF; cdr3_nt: TGTGCCAGCAGCGTCAGGGCTGACGTGAGGTCTGGGGCCAACGTCCTGACTTTC